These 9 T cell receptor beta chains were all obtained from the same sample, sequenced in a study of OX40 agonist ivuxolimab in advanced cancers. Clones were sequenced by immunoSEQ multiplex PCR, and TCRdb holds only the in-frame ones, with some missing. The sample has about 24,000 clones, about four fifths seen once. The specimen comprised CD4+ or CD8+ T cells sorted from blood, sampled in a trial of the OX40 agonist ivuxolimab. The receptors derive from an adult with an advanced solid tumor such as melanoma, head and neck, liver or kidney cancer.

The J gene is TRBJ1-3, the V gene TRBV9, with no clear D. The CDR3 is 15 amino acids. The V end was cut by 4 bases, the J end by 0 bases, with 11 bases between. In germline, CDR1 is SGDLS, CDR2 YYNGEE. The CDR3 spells CASSIGPDSGNTIYF. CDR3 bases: TGTGCCAGCAGCATCGGACCGGACTCTGGAAACACCATATATTTT.

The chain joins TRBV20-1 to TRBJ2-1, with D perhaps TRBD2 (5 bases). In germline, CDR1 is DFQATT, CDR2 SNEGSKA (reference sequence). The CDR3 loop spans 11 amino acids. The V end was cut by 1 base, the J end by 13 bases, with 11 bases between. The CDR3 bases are TGCAGTGCTAGAGGGCTAGCCTTCCAGTTCTTC. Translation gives CSARGLAFQFF.

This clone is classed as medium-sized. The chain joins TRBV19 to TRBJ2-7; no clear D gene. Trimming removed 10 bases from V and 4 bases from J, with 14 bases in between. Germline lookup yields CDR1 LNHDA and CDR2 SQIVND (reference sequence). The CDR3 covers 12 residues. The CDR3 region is CANLLGGYEQYF. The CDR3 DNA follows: TGTGCCAACCTGCTAGGTGGGTACGAGCAGTACTTC.

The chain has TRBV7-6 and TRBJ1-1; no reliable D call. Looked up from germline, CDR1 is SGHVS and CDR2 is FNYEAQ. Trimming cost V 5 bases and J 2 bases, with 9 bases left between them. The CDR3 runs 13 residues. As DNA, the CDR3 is TGTGCCAGCAGCGGAGACACAAACACTGAAGCTTTCTTT. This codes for CASSGDTNTEAFF.

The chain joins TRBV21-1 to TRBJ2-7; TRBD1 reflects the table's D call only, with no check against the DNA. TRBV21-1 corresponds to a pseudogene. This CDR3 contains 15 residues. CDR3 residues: CASSKPDRKGNEQYF. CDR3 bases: TGTGCCAGCAGCAAACCCGACAGGAAGGGAAACGAGCAGTACTTC.

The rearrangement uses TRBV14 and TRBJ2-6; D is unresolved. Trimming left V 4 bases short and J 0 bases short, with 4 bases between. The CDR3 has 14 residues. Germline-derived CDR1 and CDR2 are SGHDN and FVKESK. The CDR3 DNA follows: TGTGCCAGCAGCCCTAGCTCTGGGGCCAACGTCCTGACTTTC. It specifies CASSPSSGANVLTF.

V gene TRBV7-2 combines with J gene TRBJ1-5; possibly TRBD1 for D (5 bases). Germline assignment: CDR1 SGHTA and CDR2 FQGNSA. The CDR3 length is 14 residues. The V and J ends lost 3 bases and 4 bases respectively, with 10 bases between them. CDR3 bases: TGTGCCAGCAGCTTGGGGGGGACGAATCAGCCCCAGCATTTT. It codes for CASSLGGTNQPQHF.

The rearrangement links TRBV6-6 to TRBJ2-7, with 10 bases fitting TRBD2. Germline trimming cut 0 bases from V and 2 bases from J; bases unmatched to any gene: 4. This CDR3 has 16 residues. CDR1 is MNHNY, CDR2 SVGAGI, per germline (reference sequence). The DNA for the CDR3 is TGTGCCAGCAGTTACTCCGGGACTAGCGTAACCTACGAGCAGTACTTC. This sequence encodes CASSYSGTSVTYEQYF.

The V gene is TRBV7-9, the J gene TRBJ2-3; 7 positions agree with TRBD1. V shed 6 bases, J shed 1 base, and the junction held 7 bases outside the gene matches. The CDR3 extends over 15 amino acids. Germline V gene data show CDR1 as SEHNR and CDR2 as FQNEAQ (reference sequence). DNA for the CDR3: TGTGCCAGCAGACTCCGGGACAGCCGCACAGATACGCAGTATTTT. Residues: CASRLRDSRTDTQYF.